In its sample, the clone carrying this TCR beta chain was seen once. The data were taken from a study of blood T cell repertoires in COVID-19. Study summary: The origin of the acute and convalescent COVID-19 samples was the United States, Italy and Spain. In each case, the material was cDNA or gDNA derived from T cells, B-cell-depleted T cells, or PBMCs.

Germline loops: CDR1 MNHEY, CDR2 SVGAGI. The CDR3 length is 14 residues. Deletions cut 6 bases from V and 10 bases from J, with 16 bases between. Original processing methods: The assay estimated nucleated cells by amplifying reference gene primers. Data came from immunoSEQ multiplex PCR; TCRdb stores just in-frame clones and leaves some out. That table supplies the V and J calls and clone size; D and trimming were determined from the DNA. The table shows about 270,000 clones, with around 80% occurring only once. This chain connects TRBV6-5 to TRBJ1-6, with a weak D call TRBD1 (5 bases). The source of this sequence is a man older than 75 with acute or convalescent COVID-19. The sequenced sample was peripheral blood. The DNA for the CDR3 is TGTGCCAGCAGGGTAGGGGTGGCTGGATCACCCCTCCACTTT. It translates to CASRVGVAGSPLHF.